This TCR beta chain appears in the sequencing data of a study of graft-versus-host responses after intestinal transplantation. Study-level information: Tacrolimus plus steroids were given to all recipients for around three years, preceded by anti-thymocyte globulin induction.

Study results and caveats: Recipient-marrow GvH clones were detected, some having first appeared in ileum or blood. Researchers found peak circulating GvH clone levels linked to early post-transplant HvG declines.

Germline V lookup: CDR1 MNHEY, CDR2 SMNVEV (reference sequence). V shed 2 bases and J shed 4 bases, with 15 bases lying between them. The CDR3 consists of 15 residues. The method was immunoSEQ multiplex PCR; TCRdb's version includes in-frame clones alone and lacks a portion of them. The sample has roughly 97,000 clones; 87% are singletons. A remark on this clone: No antigen is known for it.

The rearrangement joins TRBV27 to TRBJ2-7, with D perhaps TRBD1 or TRBD2 (5 bases each). The input for sequencing was unstimulated CD4+ T cells sorted from spleen or lymph node cells, taken before intestinal transplant. The TCR comes from a human donor who received an intestinal transplant. CDR3: CASSLGDGRTYEQYF. DNA for the CDR3: TGTGCCAGCAGTTTAGGGGACGGCAGGACATACGAGCAGTACTTC.